A single sample is the source of the 6 T cell receptor beta chains below, sequenced in a study of long-term antiretroviral therapy in people with HIV (dated 2022 in TCRdb). The immunoSEQ hsTCRB v3.0 assay was used at survey level resolution for TRB variable region sequencing. The table was pulled from immuneACCESS by TCRdb, which kept in-frame rearrangements only. Such tables lose some clones; where checked, under half of the loss comes from unresolved V genes, and the rest has no known cause. Here the sample has more than 25,000 clones; 97% occur a single time. The ten largest account for 1.5% to 2% of the sample. The specimen comprised unsorted PBMCs, sampled 7.6 years after starting antiretroviral therapy. The receptors were gathered from a man under 40 with HIV.

The CDR3 nucleotides are TGTGCCAGTCGGCAGGGTGCCTACGAGCAGTACTTC. Its translation is CASRQGAYEQYF. The chain couples TRBV6-6 to TRBJ2-7, with D possibly being TRBD1 (5 bases). The CDR3 is 12 amino acids. Germline CDR1 reads MNHNY; CDR2 reads SVGAGI (reference sequence). V was cut by 9 bases and J by 2 bases, with 11 bases left in between.

The chain combines TRBV4-3 with TRBJ2-7; D remains unclear. Trimming removed 3 bases at V and 6 bases at J, with 12 bases between. Germline V gene sequence: CDR1 LGHNA, CDR2 YSLEER. The CDR3 consists of 13 residues. DNA of the CDR3: TGCGCCAGCAGCCAGGCGGCGGCTGGCGAGCAGTACTTC. It is translated as CASSQAAAGEQYF.

This chain's CDR3 is CASSLDSRNTEAFF. The CDR3 coding sequence is TGTGCCAGCAGCTTAGACAGCCGGAACACTGAAGCTTTCTTT. This chain uses TRBV6-6 with TRBJ1-1; a weak D match, TRBD1 (5 bases). The CDR3 contains 14 residues. V lost 6 bases and J 1 base, leaving 12 bases between the germline ends. In germline, CDR1 is MNHNY, CDR2 SVGAGI (reference sequence).

The chain carries TRBV30 and TRBJ1-2; D is perhaps TRBD1 (5 bases). Germline lookup yields CDR1 GTSNPN and CDR2 SVGIG (reference sequence). There are 14 residues in the CDR3. V gave up 3 bases and J gave up 5 bases, with 16 bases separating them. In DNA, the CDR3 is TGTGCCTGGAGGAGGGCAGGGTTGGAGTATGGCTACACCTTC. Translation gives CAWRRAGLEYGYTF. Combining the CDR3 with reference TRBV30 and TRBJ1-2 gives the whole variable domain SQTIHQWPATLVQPVGSPLSLECTVEGTSNPNLYWYRQAAGRGLQLLFYSVGIGQISSEVPQNLSASRPQDRQFILSSKKLLLSDSGFYLCAWRRAGLEYGYTFGSGTRLTVV.

This chain uses TRBV19 with TRBJ2-1; D is unresolved. Looked up from germline, CDR1 is LNHDA and CDR2 is SQIVND (reference sequence). This CDR3 has 13 residues. V was clipped by 1 base and J by 5 bases, with 6 bases between them. The CDR3 protein is CASSIGPDNEQFF. CDR3 nucleotide sequence: TGTGCCAGTAGTATAGGACCAGACAATGAGCAGTTCTTC.

The chain couples TRBV2 to TRBJ2-7; 12 bases map to TRBD2. The CDR3 runs 14 residues. Germline V gives CDR1 SNHLY, CDR2 FYNNEI. The trim removed 5 bases at V and 7 bases at J, leaving 6 bases unmatched. The CDR3 is CASSTGLAGEEQYF. CDR3 sequence (DNA): TGTGCCAGCAGTACGGGACTAGCGGGTGAAGAGCAGTACTTC.